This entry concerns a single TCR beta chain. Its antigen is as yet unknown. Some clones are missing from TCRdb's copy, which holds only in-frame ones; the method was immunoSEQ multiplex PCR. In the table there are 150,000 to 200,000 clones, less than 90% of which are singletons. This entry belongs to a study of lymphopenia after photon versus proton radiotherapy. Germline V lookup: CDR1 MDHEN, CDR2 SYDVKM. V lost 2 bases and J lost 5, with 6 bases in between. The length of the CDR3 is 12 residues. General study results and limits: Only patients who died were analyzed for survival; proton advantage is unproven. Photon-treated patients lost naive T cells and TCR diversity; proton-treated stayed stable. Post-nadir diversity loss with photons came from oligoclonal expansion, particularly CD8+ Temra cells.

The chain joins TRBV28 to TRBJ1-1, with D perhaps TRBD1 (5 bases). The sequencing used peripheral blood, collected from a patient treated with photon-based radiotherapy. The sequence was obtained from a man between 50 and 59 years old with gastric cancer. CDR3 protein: CASSLQGTEAFF. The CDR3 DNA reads TGTGCCAGCAGTTTACAGGGAACTGAAGCTTTCTTT. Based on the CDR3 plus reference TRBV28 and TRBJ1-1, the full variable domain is DVKVTQSSRYLVKRTGEKVFLECVQDMDHENMFWYRQDPGLGLRLIYFSYDVKMKEKGDIPEGYSVSREKKERFSLILESASTNQTSMYLCASSLQGTEAFFGQGTRLTVV.